These 24 T cell receptor beta chains were sequenced from one sample in a study of blood T cell repertoires in COVID-19. The protocol was immunoSEQ multiplex PCR, while the TCRdb copy is restricted to in-frame clones and leaves out a portion. The data hold approximately 140,000 clones, with 75% to 90% observed a single time. The sequencing sample was made of peripheral blood. The source is a woman aged 60-75 years with active or convalescent COVID-19.

The chain recombines TRBV30 with TRBJ2-7; tentatively, D is TRBD1 (5 bases). Deletions cut 3 bases from V and 0 bases from J, with 9 bases between. The CDR3 covers 13 residues. Germline V CDR1 and CDR2: GTSNPN, SVGIG (reference sequence). The CDR3 sequence: CAWSTGASYEQYF. The DNA of the CDR3 is TGTGCCTGGAGCACAGGCGCCTCCTACGAGCAGTACTTC.

The V call is TRBV7-2, the J call TRBJ2-5; D is unresolved. Trimming removed 6 bases at V and 0 bases at J, with 8 bases between. From germline, CDR1 is SGHTA and CDR2 FQGNSA. The CDR3 consists of 13 residues. The CDR3 nucleotides are TGTGCCAGCAGGTCTACTAACCAAGAGACCCAGTACTTC. This codes for CASRSTNQETQYF.

The chain links TRBV3-1 (or the pseudogene TRBV3-2) to TRBJ1-1; a possible D gene is TRBD1 (6 bases). Trimming removed 3 bases at V and 7 bases at J, with 12 bases between. The length of the CDR3 is 13 residues. CDR1 and CDR2 (germline): LGHDT, YNNKEL (reference sequence). This CDR3 reads CASSHTGLGEAFF. CDR3 bases: TGTGCCAGCAGCCATACAGGGTTAGGTGAAGCTTTCTTT.

The chain links TRBV3-1 (or the pseudogene TRBV3-2) to TRBJ2-1, with TRBD2 identical over 11 bases. V dropped 2 bases and J dropped 3; count of bases not matched to a gene: 6. This CDR3 region has 17 residues. Germline lookup yields CDR1 LGHDT and CDR2 YNNKEL (reference sequence). The CDR3 region is CASSQKLGTSGYNEQFF. CDR3 nucleotide sequence: TGTGCCAGCAGCCAAAAGCTCGGGACTAGCGGCTACAATGAGCAGTTCTTC.

About this clone itself: This same CDR3 is encoded by further DNA sequences in the sample. The chain joins TRBV16 to TRBJ1-5; D remains ambiguous. The CDR3 covers 14 residues. Germline values: CDR1 KGHSY, CDR2 FQNENV. With 0 bases removed from V and 4 bases from J, the gap between germline ends came to 7 bases. This CDR3 is CASSQSGGNQPQHF. The DNA for the CDR3 is TGTGCCAGCAGCCAATCAGGAGGGAATCAGCCCCAGCATTTT.

This chain links TRBV19 with TRBJ1-5; TRBD1 aligns across 7 bases. Trimming cost V 5 bases and J 1 base; bases outside gene matches: 8. This CDR3 comprises 16 residues. Germline assignment: CDR1 LNHDA and CDR2 SQIVND (reference sequence). CDR3 nucleotides: TGTGCCAGTAGTCCCTCAGGGGGGTGGAGCAATCAGCCCCAGCATTTT. Protein: CASSPSGGWSNQPQHF.

This sequence joins TRBV9 and TRBJ2-7, with D possibly TRBD2 on 6 matching bases. The CDR3 sequence is 14 residues long. Germline lookup yields CDR1 SGDLS and CDR2 YYNGEE. V was cut by 3 bases and J by 3 bases, with 13 bases left in between. CDR3 in amino acids: CASSAGGTSYEQYF. The DNA of the CDR3 is TGTGCCAGCAGCGCTGGCGGGACGAGCTACGAGCAGTACTTC.

This sequence joins TRBV7-9 and TRBJ2-7; D is undetermined. The germline V gene has CDR1 SEHNR and CDR2 FQNEAQ (reference sequence). Trimming left V 4 bases short and J 0 bases short, with 7 bases between. The CDR3 spans 13 residues. In DNA form, the CDR3 reads TGTGCCAGCAGCTATCCTCTCTCCTACGAGCAGTACTTC. It codes for CASSYPLSYEQYF.

The gene calls are TRBV25-1 and TRBJ1-6; 8 bases align to TRBD1. The CDR3 has 14 amino acids. CDR1 and CDR2 from the germline V gene are MGHDK and SYGVNS. After removal of 3 bases from V and 8 bases from J, the junction contained 3 bases not matched to a gene. Here the CDR3 DNA reads TGTGCCAGCAGTGACAGGGGGCTGTATTCACCCCTCCACTTT. As protein: CASSDRGLYSPLHF.

This clone appeared a few times. V and J are TRBV7-9 and TRBJ1-4; D possibly corresponds to TRBD1 (5 bases). CDR1 is SEHNR and CDR2 is FQNEAQ in the germline V gene (reference sequence). The ends were cut back, 0 bases at V and 0 bases at J, with 11 bases in the middle. CDR3 length: 17 residues. This CDR3 reads CASSLAHLTATNEKLFF. The CDR3 DNA reads as TGTGCCAGCAGCTTAGCTCATTTGACAGCAACTAATGAAAAACTGTTTTTT.

This chain links TRBV6-5 with TRBJ1-5, with TRBD1 matching over 8 bases. The J segment lost 7 bases and the V segment lost 2 bases, leaving 7 bases of the junction unmatched. CDR1 is MNHEY and CDR2 is SVGAGI in the germline V gene. The CDR3 extends over 15 amino acids. The CDR3 reads CASSYRADRGQPQHF. The CDR3 bases are TGTGCCAGCAGTTACAGGGCAGACAGGGGCCAGCCCCAGCATTTT.

The chain carries TRBV9 and TRBJ2-7; the match to TRBD2 covers 9 bases. Germline loops: CDR1 SGDLS, CDR2 YYNGEE. Trimming took 2 bases from V and 1 from J; bases not matched to a gene: 4. There are 15 residues in the CDR3. Written as DNA, the CDR3 is TGTGCCAGCAGCGTTAGCGGGGGACATTCCTACGAGCAGTACTTC. Encoded protein: CASSVSGGHSYEQYF.

This chain joins TRBV28 and TRBJ1-2; D remains ambiguous. This CDR3 is 13 amino acids long. The germline V gene encodes CDR1 MDHEN and CDR2 SYDVKM. V lost 2 bases, J lost 4 bases, and 8 bases lay in between. CDR3 residues: CASSLRASYGYTF. The CDR3 region has the DNA TGTGCCAGCAGTTTACGCGCGAGCTATGGCTACACCTTC.

This clone has a single count. V usage is TRBV7-2 and J usage is TRBJ2-7, with a possible D match to TRBD2 (7 bases). The CDR3 consists of 13 residues. Trimming removed 5 bases from V and 5 bases from J, with 13 bases in between. Germline CDR1 SGHTA, CDR2 FQGNSA. CDR3 coding DNA: TGTGCCAGCAGCGGGCCGGGGGGCCACGAGCAGTACTTC. This sequence encodes CASSGPGGHEQYF.

The chain is built from TRBV7-2 and TRBJ2-7, with TRBD1 identical over 11 bases. The germline V gene has CDR1 SGHTA and CDR2 FQGNSA. Losses at the gene ends were 0 bases for V and 6 bases for J; bases not matched to a gene: 7. The CDR3 runs to 16 residues. CDR3 sequence reads: CASSLAGGQGVSEQYF. The CDR3 DNA is TGTGCCAGCAGCTTAGCCGGGGGACAGGGGGTTAGCGAGCAGTACTTC.

The J gene is TRBJ2-1, the V gene TRBV19, with 8 nucleotides matching TRBD1. The length of the CDR3 is 16 residues. V trimming: 1 base; J trimming: 5 bases; junction bases outside the gene matches: 7. Germline V lookup: CDR1 LNHDA, CDR2 SQIVND (reference sequence). DNA for the CDR3: TGTGCCAGTAGTATAGGGGCGACAGGGGTTGACAATGAGCAGTTCTTC. Amino acids: CASSIGATGVDNEQFF.

The CDR3, as DNA: TGTGCCAGCAGCCAAGATTGGGACATGAAGACCCAGTACTTC. As protein: CASSQDWDMKTQYF. The rearrangement joins TRBV3-1 (or the pseudogene TRBV3-2) to TRBJ2-5; D may be TRBD1 (6 bases). The CDR3 sequence is 14 residues long. The germline V gene has CDR1 LGHDT and CDR2 YNNKEL (reference sequence). V was clipped by 0 bases and J by 6 bases, with 11 bases between them.

This clone was seen just once. This sequence joins TRBV6-6 and TRBJ1-5, with 7 bases matching TRBD1. With 5 bases clipped from V and 2 bases from J, the junction kept 18 bases outside the gene matches. Germline V CDR1 and CDR2: MNHNY, SVGAGI (reference sequence). CDR3 length: 19 amino acids. CDR3 DNA: TGTGCCAGCAGTCAAAGCCGGGGGACAGTGAATATCGGCAATCAGCCCCAGCATTTT. Protein: CASSQSRGTVNIGNQPQHF.

The rearrangement joins TRBV7-2 to TRBJ1-3, with TRBD1 matching 7 bases. The CDR3 covers 16 residues. J gave up 4 bases and V 5 bases, and 11 bases lay outside the gene matches. From germline, CDR1 is SGHTA and CDR2 FQGNSA. CDR3 protein: CASSPKPRDRGNTIYF. CDR3 bases: TGTGCCAGCAGCCCAAAACCCCGGGACAGAGGAAACACCATATATTTT. The full variable domain, completed using reference TRBV7-2 and TRBJ1-3, is GAGVSQSPSNKVTEKGKDVELRCDPISGHTALYWYRQSLGQGLEFLIYFQGNSAPDKSGLPSDRFSAERTGGSVSTLTIQRTQQEDSAVYLCASSPKPRDRGNTIYFGEGSWLTVV.

Only one count was recorded for this clone. V is TRBV3-1 (or the pseudogene TRBV3-2) and J is TRBJ2-7; 8 nucleotides line up with TRBD2. The germline CDR1 and CDR2 sequences are LGHDT and YNNKEL (reference sequence). The CDR3 runs to 16 residues. With 1 base clipped from V and 7 bases from J, the junction kept 12 bases outside the gene matches. The CDR3 DNA sequence: TGTGCCAGCAGCCAAGGAATCGGCGGGGGGATCGGAGAGCAGTACTTC. Its protein is CASSQGIGGGIGEQYF.

The rearrangement joins TRBV11-2 to TRBJ2-2, with D maybe TRBD1 (6 bases). Trimming left V 5 bases short and J 2 bases short, with 12 bases between. Germline-derived CDR1 and CDR2 are SGHAT and FQNNGV. The CDR3 spans 15 residues. The CDR3 coding sequence is TGTGCCAGCAGCACACAGGGCCAAAACACCGGGGAGCTGTTTTTT. Protein product: CASSTQGQNTGELFF.

The J gene is TRBJ1-1, the V gene TRBV2; D is uncertain. Germline-derived CDR1 and CDR2 are SNHLY and FYNNEI. This CDR3 is 13 amino acids long. Trimming took 10 bases from V and 1 from J, leaving 13 bases between them. The CDR3 coding sequence is TGTGCCACCGTCGCGGTAGAGAACACTGAAGCTTTCTTT. It specifies CATVAVENTEAFF.

The chain couples TRBV12-5 to TRBJ2-3, with 14 bases aligning to TRBD2. J gave up 5 bases and V 5 bases, and 3 bases lay outside the gene matches. Germline V gives CDR1 LGHNT, CDR2 FRNRAP. The CDR3 length is 15 residues. The CDR3 DNA reads as TGTGCTAGTGGTCTGACTAGCGGGGGGGTAGATACGCAGTATTTT. This translates into CASGLTSGGVDTQYF.

The J gene is TRBJ1-4, the V gene TRBV29-1; unclear D gene. V lost 4 bases and J 8 bases, leaving 11 bases between the germline ends. The CDR3 is 12 amino acids. In germline, CDR1 is SQVTM, CDR2 ANQGSEA. This chain's CDR3 is CSVAPPGEKLFF. CDR3 DNA: TGCAGCGTTGCTCCACCGGGGGAAAAACTGTTTTTT.